This TCR beta chain comes out of a study of blood T cell repertoires in COVID-19. The V gene's germline CDR1 is SGHRS and CDR2 YFSETQ. V lost 4 bases, J lost 8 bases, and 7 bases stayed unmatched. The CDR3 totals 14 residues. TCRdb keeps only in-frame clones here, not all; method: immunoSEQ multiplex PCR. Of 95,000 to 150,000 clones in the sample, 78% were seen once. The sequence was collected from a man between 65 and 79 years old with acute or convalescent COVID-19. The V gene is TRBV5-1, the J gene TRBJ1-4; 8 bases are a match to TRBD1. The sequenced material came from peripheral blood. CDR3 sequence (DNA): TGCGCCAGCAGCAATGACGGGACAGGAGAAAAACTGTTTTTT. It encodes CASSNDGTGEKLFF.